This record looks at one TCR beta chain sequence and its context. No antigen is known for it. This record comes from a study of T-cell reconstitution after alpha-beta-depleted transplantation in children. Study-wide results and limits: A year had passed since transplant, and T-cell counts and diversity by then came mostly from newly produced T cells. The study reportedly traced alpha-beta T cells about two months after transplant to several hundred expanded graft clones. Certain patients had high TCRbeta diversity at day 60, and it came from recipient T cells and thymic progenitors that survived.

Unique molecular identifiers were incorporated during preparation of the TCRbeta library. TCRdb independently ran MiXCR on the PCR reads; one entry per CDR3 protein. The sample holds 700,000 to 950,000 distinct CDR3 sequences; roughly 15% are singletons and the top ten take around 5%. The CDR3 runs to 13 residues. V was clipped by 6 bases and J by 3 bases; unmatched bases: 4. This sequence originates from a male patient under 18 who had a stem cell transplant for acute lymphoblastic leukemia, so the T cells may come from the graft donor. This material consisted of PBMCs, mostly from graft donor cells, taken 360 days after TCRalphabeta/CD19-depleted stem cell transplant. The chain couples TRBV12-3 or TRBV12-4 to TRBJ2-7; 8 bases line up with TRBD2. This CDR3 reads CASRGLANYEQYF. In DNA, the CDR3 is TGTGCCAGCAGAGGACTAGCCAACTACGAGCAGTACTTC.